The source of this T cell receptor beta chain is a study of sequential checkpoint blockade in melanoma. About the study: About 90 pretreatment tumor DNA samples were TCRβ immunosequenced. After nivolumab or ipilimumab alone, roughly 20 patients had week-13 rebiopsies. Overall study findings and caveats: T-cell fraction and clonality followed PD-L1 and CD8+ counts, not mutational load.

Remarks on this clone: Its matching antigen is unknown.

The CDR3 extends over 13 amino acids. Germline lookup yields CDR1 LNHDA and CDR2 SQIVND (reference sequence). J gave up 9 bases and V 6 bases, and 5 bases lay outside the gene matches. Sequenced by immunoSEQ multiplex PCR; TCRdb stores in-frame clones only, minus some. The sample holds about 7,400 clones, about 20% seen once. The treatment here: randomized to nivolumab then ipilimumab (arm A) or the reverse (arm B). The chain couples TRBV19 to TRBJ2-1; TRBD2 matches 10 bases. Here the sequenced sample was tumor tissue (inferred from file names), taken from a patient given nivolumab and ipilimumab in sequence. The source is a human donor with melanoma. CDR3 loop: CASSQREGGEQFF. CDR3 nucleotides: TGTGCCAGTAGCCAGCGGGAGGGGGGTGAGCAGTTCTTC.